Following are 28 T cell receptor beta chains from one sample sequenced in a study of identifying expanded T cells in peripheral blood. Assay used: immunoSEQ multiplex PCR; TCRdb lists only in-frame clones, some missing. The repertoire consists of 75,000 to 95,000 clones, with about 91% occurring once and the leading ten covering around 2.8%. Sequences were obtained from blood. The source is a person between 18 and 75 years old in good health.

The chain uses TRBV4-3 and TRBJ2-3; 10 bases are shared with TRBD2. Losses at the gene ends were 0 bases for V and 4 bases for J; bases not matched to a gene: 4. Germline-derived CDR1 and CDR2 are LGHNA and YSLEER. CDR3 length: 16 amino acids. The CDR3 sequence is CASSQDLAGESDTQYF. CDR3 sequence (DNA): TGCGCCAGCAGCCAAGATCTAGCGGGAGAGTCAGATACGCAGTATTTT.

V and J are TRBV15 and TRBJ1-2; TRBD1 is a possible D gene (6 bases). V shed 0 bases and J shed 3 bases, with 11 bases lying between them. This CDR3 has 15 residues. From germline, CDR1 is LNHNV and CDR2 YYDKDF (reference sequence). The CDR3 bases are TGTGCCACCAGCAGAGATTTAGGGGGGGACTATGGCTACACCTTC. Translation: CATSRDLGGDYGYTF.

The V gene is TRBV27, the J gene TRBJ1-5, with D unresolved. The CDR3 spans 13 residues. V lost 2 bases, J lost 4 bases, and 6 bases lay in between. Germline lookup yields CDR1 MNHEY and CDR2 SMNVEV (reference sequence). The CDR3 here is CASSLNPNQPQHF. The CDR3, as DNA: TGTGCCAGCAGTTTAAACCCGAATCAGCCCCAGCATTTT.

This clone was observed a single time. The CDR3 region is CASSKGRRLAGVF. Written as DNA, the CDR3 is TGTGCCAGCAGCAAAGGAAGACGACTAGCGGGAGTTTTC. The rearrangement joins TRBV21-1 to TRBJ2-7; the table calls TRBD2, which could not be checked here. TRBV21-1 is a pseudogene. The length of the CDR3 is 13 residues.

V is TRBV19 and J is TRBJ2-3; TRBD2 aligns across 11 bases. J lost 4 bases, V lost 6 bases, and 6 bases had no gene match. The CDR3 is made up of 15 amino acids. CDR1 and CDR2 from the germline V gene are LNHDA and SQIVND (reference sequence). In nucleotides, the CDR3 is TGTGCCAGTAGCAACATAGCGGGAGGGGCAGATACGCAGTATTTT. It specifies CASSNIAGGADTQYF.

Concerning this clone itself: Other DNA sequences of this sample code for an identical CDR3. This chain links TRBV7-2 with TRBJ2-7, with D perhaps being TRBD1 or TRBD2 (5 bases each). Germline V gene data show CDR1 as SGHTA and CDR2 as FQGNSA. V lost 1 base, J lost 0 bases, and 7 bases lay in between. The CDR3 is 14 residues long. The CDR3 nucleotides read TGTGCCAGCAGCTTAGTCGGGGCCTCCTACGAGCAGTACTTC. It encodes CASSLVGASYEQYF.

This clone was detected only a few times. The chain uses TRBV18 and TRBJ1-5; D call uncertain. This CDR3 region has 13 residues. The germline V gene encodes CDR1 KGHSH and CDR2 LQKENI. V was trimmed by 8 bases and J by 5 bases, leaving 13 bases between them. CDR3 sequence (DNA): TGTGCCAGCGCAACCAGAGACGATCAGCCCCAGCATTTT. Translation: CASATRDDQPQHF.

The chain carries TRBV7-2 and TRBJ1-3, with 8 bases identical to TRBD1. Germline trimming cut 4 bases from V and 3 bases from J; bases unmatched to any gene: 2. The CDR3 is made up of 14 amino acids. The germline CDR1 and CDR2 sequences are SGHTA and FQGNSA. CDR3 in DNA: TGTGCCAGCAGCTATGACAGGGGTGGAAACACCATATATTTT. Its translation is CASSYDRGGNTIYF. The full variable domain, its missing parts supplied by reference TRBV7-2 and TRBJ1-3, is GAGVSQSPSNKVTEKGKDVELRCDPISGHTALYWYRQSLGQGLEFLIYFQGNSAPDKSGLPSDRFSAERTGGSVSTLTIQRTQQEDSAVYLCASSYDRGGNTIYFGEGSWLTVV.

This clone was counted between two and nine times. This sequence joins TRBV18 and TRBJ2-5, with TRBD1 matching 10 bases. The V gene end was trimmed by 5 bases and the J gene end by 2 bases; junction bases not matched to a gene: 11. Germline V gives CDR1 KGHSH, CDR2 LQKENI. This CDR3 is 17 amino acids long. CDR3 DNA: TGTGCCAGCTCAGCCACCACGCCGGGACAGGGGCAAGAGACCCAGTACTTC. This translates into CASSATTPGQGQETQYF.

This chain joins TRBV28 and TRBJ2-3; 9 nucleotides match TRBD1. Unmatched junction bases numbered 6, after V lost 6 bases and J lost 2 bases. Germline loops: CDR1 MDHEN, CDR2 SYDVKM. The CDR3 extends over 15 amino acids. CDR3 DNA sequence: TGTGCCAGCAGGTCACAGGGGGCGTTCACAGATACGCAGTATTTT. Its translation is CASRSQGAFTDTQYF. The full variable domain, its missing parts supplied by reference TRBV28 and TRBJ2-3, is DVKVTQSSRYLVKRTGEKVFLECVQDMDHENMFWYRQDPGLGLRLIYFSYDVKMKEKGDIPEGYSVSREKKERFSLILESASTNQTSMYLCASRSQGAFTDTQYFGPGTRLTVL.

The genes are TRBV9 and TRBJ2-1; D may be TRBD2 (6 bases). The germline V gene encodes CDR1 SGDLS and CDR2 YYNGEE. The length of the CDR3 is 14 residues. V lost 2 bases, J lost 10 bases, and 16 bases lay in between. CDR3 region: CASSVSGGGREQFF. In nucleotides, the CDR3 is TGTGCCAGCAGCGTGTCCGGGGGAGGACGCGAGCAGTTCTTC. Full variable domain (remainder filled in from reference TRBV9 and TRBJ2-1): DSGVTQTPKHLITATGQRVTLRCSPRSGDLSVYWYQQSLDQGLQFLIQYYNGEERAKGNILERFSAQQFPDLHSELNLSSLELGDSALYFCASSVSGGGREQFFGPGTRLTVL.

The chain couples TRBV28 to TRBJ2-5; 8 nucleotides line up with TRBD2. The V gene's germline CDR1 is MDHEN and CDR2 SYDVKM. The CDR3 extends over 15 amino acids. The ends lost 6 bases at V and 1 base at J; junction bases unmatched: 7. The CDR3 region is CASRRSGSFQETQYF. The CDR3 region has the DNA TGTGCCAGCAGAAGGAGCGGGAGCTTCCAAGAGACCCAGTACTTC.

The sample holds a few counts of this clone. The chain links TRBV29-1 to TRBJ2-3, with 7 bases that match TRBD2. Germline trimming cut 8 bases from V and 4 bases from J; bases unmatched to any gene: 9. The germline CDR1 and CDR2 sequences are SQVTM and ANQGSEA. The CDR3 contains 13 residues. CDR3 sequence (DNA): TGCAGCTCCTCGGCGGGAGCTGCAGATACGCAGTATTTT. Protein: CSSSAGAADTQYF.

The chain has TRBV2 and TRBJ2-3; D is perhaps TRBD1 (5 bases). The CDR3 covers 13 residues. The germline V gene has CDR1 SNHLY and CDR2 FYNNEI. The ends were cut back, 7 bases at V and 6 bases at J, with 14 bases in the middle. The CDR3 bases are TGTGCCAGCATGAAGGGGTATGGCGATACGCAGTATTTT. Amino acid sequence: CASMKGYGDTQYF.

This clone was observed a single time. The V call is TRBV9, the J call TRBJ2-7, with a tentative D call TRBD2 (6 bases). The germline CDR1 and CDR2 sequences are SGDLS and YYNGEE. The CDR3 is 14 amino acids. The V and J ends lost 2 bases and 6 bases respectively, with 15 bases between them. The CDR3 reads CASSVLPSDLEQYF. CDR3 coding DNA: TGTGCCAGCAGCGTTTTGCCTAGCGACCTCGAGCAGTACTTC.

The rearrangement joins TRBV29-1 to TRBJ2-5; the match to TRBD1 covers 7 bases. Trimming took 7 bases from V and 1 from J; bases not matched to a gene: 6. CDR3 length: 13 amino acids. Germline CDR1 SQVTM, CDR2 ANQGSEA. Here the CDR3 DNA reads TGCAGCGGGAGAGACAGGGTCCAAGAGACCCAGTACTTC. Translated, it gives CSGRDRVQETQYF. The variable domain in full, completed from reference TRBV29-1 and TRBJ2-5, reads SAVISQKPSRDICQRGTSLTIQCQVDSQVTMMFWYRQQPGQSLTLIATANQGSEATYESGFVIDKFPISRPNLTFSTLTVSNMSPEDSSIYLCSGRDRVQETQYFGPGTRLLVL.

The rearrangement uses TRBV5-6 and TRBJ1-2; D gene ambiguous. CDR3 length: 18 amino acids. The germline gives CDR1 SGHDT, CDR2 YYEEEE. The germline V and J ends were trimmed by 0 bases and 1 base, with 19 bases remaining between them. Here the CDR3 DNA reads TGTGCCAGCAGCTTGGGTTCGGCCAAGGCCCTCTTTAACTATGGCTACACCTTC. Its protein product is CASSLGSAKALFNYGYTF.

The chain links TRBV5-1 to TRBJ2-6; no reliable D call. Germline V lookup: CDR1 SGHRS, CDR2 YFSETQ. The CDR3 consists of 15 residues. V was shortened by 0 bases and J by 0 bases, with 4 bases between the two germline ends. CDR3 bases: TGCGCCAGCAGCTTGGCCGGCTCTGGGGCCAACGTCCTGACTTTC. Encoded protein: CASSLAGSGANVLTF.

V and J are TRBV6-1 and TRBJ2-6; D not certain. The V gene's germline CDR1 is MNHNS and CDR2 SASEGT. Between the trimmed V and J ends, which lost 1 base and 0 bases, there was a span of 4 bases. This CDR3 is 15 amino acids long. This CDR3 is CASSEDSSGANVLTF. In DNA form, the CDR3 reads TGTGCCAGCAGTGAAGACAGCTCTGGGGCCAACGTCCTGACTTTC.

For the CDR3, the DNA is TGTGCCAGTAGTATACTAGCGGGAGGGGGTGAGCAGTACTTC. Amino acid sequence: CASSILAGGGEQYF. This rearrangement joins TRBV19 to TRBJ2-7; 12 bases match TRBD2. The germline CDR1 and CDR2 sequences are LNHDA and SQIVND (reference sequence). With V trimmed by 2 bases and J by 7 bases, 3 bases remained unmatched. CDR3 size: 14 residues.

V gene TRBV29-1 combines with J gene TRBJ2-1; TRBD2 agrees at 10 bases. Trimming at V came to 8 bases and at J to 7 bases, leaving 14 bases not matched to a gene. CDR3 length: 15 amino acids. In germline, CDR1 is SQVTM, CDR2 ANQGSEA. The CDR3 sequence: CSSRITSGITNEQFF. The CDR3 DNA reads TGCAGCTCACGAATAACTAGCGGGATAACTAATGAGCAGTTCTTC.

J is TRBJ2-5 and V is TRBV28, with D hard to call. The V and J ends lost 3 bases and 0 bases respectively, with 5 bases between them. CDR3 length equals 13 residues. Germline V gives CDR1 MDHEN, CDR2 SYDVKM. The CDR3 region has the DNA TGTGCCAGCAGTTTCAAGTACCAAGAGACCCAGTACTTC. Its translation is CASSFKYQETQYF.

The chain carries TRBV18 and TRBJ2-7; 10 positions match TRBD1. V lost 4 bases to trimming and J lost 3 bases; unmatched junction nucleotides: 6. In germline, CDR1 is KGHSH, CDR2 LQKENI. The CDR3 spans 15 residues. The CDR3: CASSHTGTGDYEQYF. CDR3 nucleotide sequence: TGTGCCAGCTCACACACCGGGACAGGGGACTACGAGCAGTACTTC.

This clone occurred a few times. This sequence joins TRBV2 and TRBJ1-4, with 7 bases matching TRBD1. CDR3 length equals 14 residues. Germline V lookup: CDR1 SNHLY, CDR2 FYNNEI. Trimming cost V 10 bases and J 6 bases; bases outside gene matches: 11. CDR3 sequence (DNA): TGTGCCACCCCAGGGGGGGGCGCCGATGAAAAACTGTTTTTT. Amino acid sequence: CATPGGGADEKLFF. Supplemented by reference TRBV2 and TRBJ1-4, the full variable domain reads EPEVTQTPSHQVTQMGQEVILRCVPISNHLYFYWYRQILGQKVEFLVSFYNNEISEKSEIFDDQFSVERPDGSNFTLKIRSTKLEDSAMYFCATPGGGADEKLFFGSGTQLSVL.

The J gene is TRBJ2-3, the V gene TRBV7-2; D may be TRBD1 or TRBD2 (5 bases each). V lost 5 bases to trimming and J lost 6 bases, with 18 bases between them. Germline V gene data show CDR1 as SGHTA and CDR2 as FQGNSA. The CDR3 covers 15 residues. This CDR3 is CASSSRDPPLDTQYF. CDR3 sequence (DNA): TGTGCCAGCAGCAGCCGGGACCCGCCTCTGGATACGCAGTATTTT.

The gene calls are TRBV5-4 and TRBJ2-3, with D uncertain. The CDR3 sequence is 15 residues long. CDR1 and CDR2 from the germline V gene are SGHNT and YYREEE (reference sequence). The V and J ends lost 3 bases and 4 bases respectively, with 15 bases between them. The CDR3 protein is CASSSRTYSPDTQYF. CDR3 in DNA: TGTGCCAGCAGCTCCCGGACCTACTCGCCAGATACGCAGTATTTT.

This clone was recorded once. The gene calls are TRBV5-1 and TRBJ2-1, with a tentative D call TRBD1 (5 bases). The CDR3 totals 11 residues. Trimming pared 7 bases from V and 5 bases from J, leaving 7 bases between. CDR1 is SGHRS, CDR2 YFSETQ, per germline. Here the CDR3 DNA reads TGCGCCAGCGGCAGGGACAATGAGCAGTTCTTC. Protein product: CASGRDNEQFF.

The genes are TRBV4-1 and TRBJ2-3; D uncertain. Trimming cost V 4 bases and J 4 bases, with 24 bases left between them. Germline V lookup: CDR1 MGHRA, CDR2 YSYEKL. The CDR3 covers 18 residues. The CDR3 bases are TGCGCCAGCAGCCCGGGTGAAGGCGCGTGGCAAAGGGCAGATACGCAGTATTTT. It is translated as CASSPGEGAWQRADTQYF.